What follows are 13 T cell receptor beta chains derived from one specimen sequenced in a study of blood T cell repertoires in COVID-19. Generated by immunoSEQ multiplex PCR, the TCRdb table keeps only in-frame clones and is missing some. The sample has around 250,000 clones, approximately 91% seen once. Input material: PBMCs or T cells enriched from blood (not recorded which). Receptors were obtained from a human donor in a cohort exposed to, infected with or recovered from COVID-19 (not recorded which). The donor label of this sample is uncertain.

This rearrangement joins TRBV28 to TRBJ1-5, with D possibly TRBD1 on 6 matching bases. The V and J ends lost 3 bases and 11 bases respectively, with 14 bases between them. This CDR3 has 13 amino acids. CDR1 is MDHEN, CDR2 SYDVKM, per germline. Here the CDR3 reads CASSFGQHKTQHF. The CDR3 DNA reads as TGTGCCAGCAGTTTTGGACAGCATAAGACCCAGCATTTT.

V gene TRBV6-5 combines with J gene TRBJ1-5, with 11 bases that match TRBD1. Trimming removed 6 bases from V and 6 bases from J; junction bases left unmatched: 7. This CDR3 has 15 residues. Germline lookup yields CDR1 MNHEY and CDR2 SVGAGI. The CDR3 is CASSSDRGQGQPQHF. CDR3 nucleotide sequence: TGTGCCAGCAGCTCGGACAGGGGGCAGGGTCAGCCCCAGCATTTT.

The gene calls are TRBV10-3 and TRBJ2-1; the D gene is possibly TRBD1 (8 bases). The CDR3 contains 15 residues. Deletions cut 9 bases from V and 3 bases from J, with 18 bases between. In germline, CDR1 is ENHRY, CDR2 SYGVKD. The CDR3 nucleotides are TGTGCCATAAACAGGGGGGGACGTGGCTACAATGAGCAGTTCTTC. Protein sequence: CAINRGGRGYNEQFF.

This CDR3 is CASSLRSGTGTGELFF. CDR3 DNA sequence: TGTGCCAGCAGTTTGCGCTCCGGGACAGGGACCGGGGAGCTGTTTTTT. The rearrangement uses TRBV27 and TRBJ2-2, with 9 bases that match TRBD1. Germline lookup yields CDR1 MNHEY and CDR2 SMNVEV (reference sequence). Unmatched junction bases numbered 7, after V lost 3 bases and J lost 5 bases. The CDR3 length is 16 residues.

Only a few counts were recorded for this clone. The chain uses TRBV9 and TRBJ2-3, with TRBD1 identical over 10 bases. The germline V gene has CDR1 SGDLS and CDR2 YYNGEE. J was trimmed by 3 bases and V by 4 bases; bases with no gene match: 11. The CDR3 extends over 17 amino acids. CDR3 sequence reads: CASSIGRQGAGTDTQYF. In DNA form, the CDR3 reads TGTGCCAGCAGCATCGGGCGACAGGGGGCGGGAACAGATACGCAGTATTTT. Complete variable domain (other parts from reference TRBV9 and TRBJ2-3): DSGVTQTPKHLITATGQRVTLRCSPRSGDLSVYWYQQSLDQGLQFLIQYYNGEERAKGNILERFSAQQFPDLHSELNLSSLELGDSALYFCASSIGRQGAGTDTQYFGPGTRLTVL.

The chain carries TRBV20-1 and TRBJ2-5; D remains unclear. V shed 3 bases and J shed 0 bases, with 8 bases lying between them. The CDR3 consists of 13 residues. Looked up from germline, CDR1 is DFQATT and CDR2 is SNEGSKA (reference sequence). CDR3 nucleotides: TGCAGTGCTAGTGAGAGGAACCAAGAGACCCAGTACTTC. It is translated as CSASERNQETQYF.

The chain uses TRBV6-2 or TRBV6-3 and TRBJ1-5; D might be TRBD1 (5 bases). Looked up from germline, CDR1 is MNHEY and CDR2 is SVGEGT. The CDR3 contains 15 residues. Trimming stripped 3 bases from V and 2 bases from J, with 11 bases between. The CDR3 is CASSYRGVGNQPQHF. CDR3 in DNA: TGTGCCAGCAGTTATAGGGGCGTGGGCAATCAGCCCCAGCATTTT.

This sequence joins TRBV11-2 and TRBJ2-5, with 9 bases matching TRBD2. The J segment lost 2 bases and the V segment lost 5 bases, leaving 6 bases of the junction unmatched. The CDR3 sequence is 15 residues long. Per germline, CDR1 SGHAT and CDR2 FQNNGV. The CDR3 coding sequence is TGTGCCAGCAGCATTAGCGGGGGCCTACAAGAGACCCAGTACTTC. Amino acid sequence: CASSISGGLQETQYF.

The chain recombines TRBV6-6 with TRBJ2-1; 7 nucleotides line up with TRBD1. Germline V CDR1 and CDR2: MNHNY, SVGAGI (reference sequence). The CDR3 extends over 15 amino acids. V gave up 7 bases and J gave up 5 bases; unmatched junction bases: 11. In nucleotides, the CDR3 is TGTGCCAGCACCCAGAGAAGGGGGCCTAACAATGAGCAGTTCTTC. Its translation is CASTQRRGPNNEQFF.

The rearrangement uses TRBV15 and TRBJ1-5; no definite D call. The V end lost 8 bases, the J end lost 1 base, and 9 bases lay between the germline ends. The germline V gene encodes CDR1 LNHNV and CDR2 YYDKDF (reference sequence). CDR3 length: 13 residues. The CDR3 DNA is TGTGCCACCGGACTGGGAAGCAATCAGCCCCAGCATTTT. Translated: CATGLGSNQPQHF.

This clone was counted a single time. The CDR3 reads CATSDALQGSGNNEQFF. Written as DNA, the CDR3 is TGTGCCACCAGTGATGCCCTCCAGGGTAGCGGGAACAATGAGCAGTTCTTC. This rearrangement joins TRBV24-1 to TRBJ2-1; TRBD2 matches at 8 bases. This CDR3 comprises 17 residues. V trimming: 3 bases; J trimming: 5 bases; junction bases outside the gene matches: 11. Germline V gene sequence: CDR1 KGHDR, CDR2 SFDVKD.

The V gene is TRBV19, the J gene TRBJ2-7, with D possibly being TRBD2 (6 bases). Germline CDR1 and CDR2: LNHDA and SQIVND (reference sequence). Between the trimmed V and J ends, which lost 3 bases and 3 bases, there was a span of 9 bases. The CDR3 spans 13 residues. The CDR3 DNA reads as TGTGCCAGTAGTATCAGGAGGGACTACGAGCAGTACTTC. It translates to CASSIRRDYEQYF. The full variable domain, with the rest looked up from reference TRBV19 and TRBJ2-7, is DGGITQSPKYLFRKEGQNVTLSCEQNLNHDAMYWYRQDPGQGLRLIYYSQIVNDFQKGDIAEGYSVSREKKESFPLTVTSAQKNPTAFYLCASSIRRDYEQYFGPGTRLTVT.

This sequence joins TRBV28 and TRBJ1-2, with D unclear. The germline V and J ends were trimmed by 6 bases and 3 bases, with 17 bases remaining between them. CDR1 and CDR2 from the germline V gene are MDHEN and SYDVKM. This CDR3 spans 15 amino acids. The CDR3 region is CASRSPRGADYGYTF. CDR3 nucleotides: TGTGCCAGCAGGTCCCCCAGAGGAGCGGACTATGGCTACACCTTC.